The source of this T cell receptor beta chain is a study of blood T cell repertoires in COVID-19. About the research overall: From T cells, B-cell-depleted T cells, or PBMCs came the material, which was cDNA or gDNA.

Living in under 30 US areas, the participants were between roughly 18 and 90 years of age. Cohort assignment relied on participant-reported clinical history. Original methodology: Reference gene primer amplification yielded estimated nucleated cell counts. The repertoire was sequenced with immunoSEQ multiplex PCR; TCRdb's copy has only in-frame clones and lacks some. From that table come the V and J calls and clone size; the DNA was used to work out D and trimming. Of 280,000 or so clones detected, roughly 85% appear once; the ten largest clones hold around 2.5%. The germline V gene encodes CDR1 SGHTA and CDR2 FQGNSA. Trimming stripped 0 bases from V and 2 bases from J, with 10 bases between. The CDR3 length is 15 residues.

This chain connects TRBV7-2 to TRBJ1-2, with TRBD1 as a possible D gene (5 bases). This TCR came from a woman between 45 and 65 years old who had recovered from COVID-19. Sequences were obtained from PBMCs or T cells enriched from blood (not recorded which). DNA of the CDR3: TGTGCCAGCAGCTTAGCCCAGGGATCGAACTATGGCTACACCTTC. Its protein product is CASSLAQGSNYGYTF.